The text below deals with one T cell receptor beta chain. The repertoire was sequenced with immunoSEQ multiplex PCR; TCRdb's copy has only in-frame clones and lacks some. Of 54,000 or so clones in the sample, roughly 94% were seen once. Looked up from germline, CDR1 is SGHDN and CDR2 is FVKESK. V was cut by 2 bases and J by 4 bases, with 15 bases left in between. The CDR3 contains 16 residues. These data are taken from a study of technical replicates of blood from a handful of donors. Sequencing was done on a sample of T cells isolated from PBMCs. The TCR originated in a human donor in good health. V and J are TRBV14 and TRBJ2-1; D is possibly TRBD2 (6 bases). CDR3 residues: CASSQWMRDTYNEQFF. CDR3 coding DNA: TGTGCCAGCAGCCAATGGATGCGGGATACATACAATGAGCAGTTCTTC. The whole variable domain, filled in from reference TRBV14 and TRBJ2-1, reads EAGVTQFPSHSVIEKGQTVTLRCDPISGHDNLYWYRRVMGKEIKFLLHFVKESKQDESGMPNNRFLAERTGGTYSTLKVQPAELEDSGVYFCASSQWMRDTYNEQFFGPGTRLTVL.